The rows below give T cell receptor beta chains drawn from one sample of a study of memory CD4+ T cells and cytomegalovirus serostatus. TCRdb's copy holds only in-frame clones and misses some; the assay was immunoSEQ multiplex PCR. The sample yields tens of thousands of clones, more than 70% seen once. Sequencing was carried out using memory CD4+ T cells from blood. The receptor set was obtained from an adult in good health and CMV-seronegative. The CDR3 runs from the conserved cysteine through the conserved F or W. D genes are given only for firm matches. The size entry is marked missing in some rows and otherwise reads once, few, many or a size class.

clone_size	v_call	j_call	d_call	cdr3_nt	cdr3_aa
few	TRBV20-1	TRBJ1-1	.	TGCAGTGCTGGGAGGGGTTGGGGTGATTTCTTT	CSAGRGWGDFF
.	TRBV11-2	TRBJ1-2	.	TGTGTCAGCAGCTTATCAGGGTACTATGGCTACACCTTC	CVSSLSGYYGYTF
.	TRBV10-3	TRBJ2-3	TRBD2	TGTGCCATCAGTGAGAGGAGCGGGGGGGTCACAGATACGCAGTATTTT	CAISERSGGVTDTQYF
.	TRBV6-5	TRBJ2-7	.	TGTGCCAGCGCTCGACCTACAACCTACGAGCAGTACTTC	CASARPTTYEQYF
.	TRBV5-1	TRBJ1-5	.	TGCGCCAGCAGCTTGGTGAGGGGTGGTCAGCCCCAGCATTTT	CASSLVRGGQPQHF
.	TRBV18	TRBJ1-1	.	TGTGCCAGCTCACCATTTGTCACGAAGAACACTGAAGCTTTCTTT	CASSPFVTKNTEAFF
.	TRBV5-1	TRBJ1-1	.	TGCGCCAGCAGCTTGGGGGAATCGACAGACCTAGCTTTCTTT	CASSLGESTDLAFF
.	TRBV18	TRBJ2-3	.	TGTGCCAGCTCACCCCCCACAGATACGCAGTATTTT	CASSPPTDTQYF
.	TRBV7-8	TRBJ2-1	.	TGTGCCAGCAGCTTAAGAACCGGAGTTGGGGAGCAGTTCTTC	CASSLRTGVGEQFF
.	TRBV10-1	TRBJ2-1	TRBD2	TGCGCCAGCAGTGGGGCTAGCGGGTTCAATGAGCAGTTCTTC	CASSGASGFNEQFF
.	TRBV2	TRBJ1-2	.	TGTGCCAGCAGTGATTCGTATGGCTACACCTTC	CASSDSYGYTF
.	TRBV11-3	TRBJ2-2	.	TGTGCCAGCAGCTTAGGAGGGAACACCGGGGAGCTGTTTTTT	CASSLGGNTGELFF
.	TRBV5-1	TRBJ2-1	.	TGCGCCAGCAGCTTGGAGGGGGGACTGGCACACAATGAGCAGTTCTTC	CASSLEGGLAHNEQFF
.	TRBV4-2	TRBJ1-5	.	TGTGCCAGCAGCCCGGTTGGGGGCAGCAATCAGCCCCAGCATTTT	CASSPVGGSNQPQHF
.	TRBV27	TRBJ2-1	TRBD2	TGTGCCAGCAGTTTTTGGCTAGCGGGTTACAATGAGCAGTTCTTC	CASSFWLAGYNEQFF
.	TRBV6-6	TRBJ1-1	.	TGTGCCAGCAGTTACGAGAGAGAGGCTGAAGCTTTCTTT	CASSYEREAEAFF
.	TRBV19	TRBJ1-2	.	TGTGCCAGTAGTATTGGGTCTAACTATGGCTACACCTTC	CASSIGSNYGYTF
once	TRBV11-2	TRBJ2-7	TRBD1	TGTGCCAGCAGCTTTAACAGGGGGTTTTCCTACGAGCAGTACTTC	CASSFNRGFSYEQYF
few	TRBV25-1	TRBJ2-7	.	TGTGCCAGCTCCAGGGGGGAGACGGGGATCTACGAGCAGTACTTC	CASSRGETGIYEQYF
.	TRBV5-4	TRBJ2-1	TRBD2	TGTGCCAGCAGCTTGCTCCCGGGACTAGCGATCTTC	CASSLLPGLAIF
.	TRBV15	TRBJ2-3	.	TGTGCCACCAGCAAGGCGGGGGCGTCCACAGATACGCAGTATTTT	CATSKAGASTDTQYF
few	TRBV2	TRBJ1-5	.	TGTGCCAGCAGCAGGCTGGGCAATCAGCCCCAGCATTTT	CASSRLGNQPQHF
.	TRBV2	TRBJ2-1	.	TGTGCCAGCAGTGAAGAGGGGACCTACAATGAGCAGTTCTTC	CASSEEGTYNEQFF